Presented here are 27 T cell receptor beta chains from one specimen sequenced in a study of cytomegalovirus exposure and HLA in healthy donors. Both 60 Vbeta primers and 13 Jbeta primers went into the PCR. Some clones are missing from TCRdb's copy, which holds only in-frame ones; the method was immunoSEQ multiplex PCR. The sample holds nearly 110,000 clones, 75% seen once. What was sequenced was PBMCs. The receptors were gathered from a man aged 40-50 years in good health and CMV-seronegative.

The V and J genes are TRBV2 and TRBJ1-1, with TRBD1 as a possible D gene (5 bases). The CDR3 totals 15 residues. The V gene's germline CDR1 is SNHLY and CDR2 FYNNEI. Trimming cost V 2 bases and J 8 bases, with 18 bases left between them. CDR3 protein: CASSEMGGEVAEAFF. The CDR3 DNA follows: TGTGCCAGCAGTGAAATGGGGGGGGAGGTGGCCGAAGCTTTCTTT.

CDR3 sequence reads: CATSSGQGATDTQYF. CDR3 sequence (DNA): TGTGCCACCAGCAGCGGGCAGGGGGCCACAGATACGCAGTATTTT. The chain has TRBV15 and TRBJ2-3; 8 bases are shared with TRBD1. J was trimmed by 2 bases and V by 3 bases; bases with no gene match: 4. Germline CDR1 and CDR2: LNHNV and YYDKDF (reference sequence). This CDR3 is 15 amino acids long.

V is TRBV5-4 and J is TRBJ1-6, with TRBD1 matching 8 bases. Per the germline V gene, CDR1 is SGHNT and CDR2 is YYREEE (reference sequence). V lost 4 bases, J lost 2 bases, and 5 bases stayed unmatched. This CDR3 is 16 amino acids long. As DNA, the CDR3 is TGTGCCAGCAGCACGCAGGGGGCGACCTATAATTCACCCCTCCACTTT. Residues: CASSTQGATYNSPLHF.

The chain employs TRBV19 and TRBJ1-4, with 8 bases that match TRBD1. With 5 bases clipped from V and 7 bases from J, the junction kept 9 bases outside the gene matches. This CDR3 spans 15 amino acids. CDR1 is LNHDA and CDR2 is SQIVND in the germline V gene (reference sequence). CDR3 in DNA: TGTGCCAGTAGTGGTAGACAGGGGATCGGTGAAAAACTGTTTTTT. Amino acid sequence: CASSGRQGIGEKLFF.

This clone was counted a few times. V usage is TRBV19 and J usage is TRBJ2-7, with D tentatively TRBD2 (5 bases). CDR3 size: 15 residues. The germline CDR1 and CDR2 sequences are LNHDA and SQIVND (reference sequence). Between the trimmed V and J ends, which lost 3 bases and 3 bases, there was a span of 15 bases. The CDR3 here is CASSITGSGDYEQYF. CDR3 bases: TGTGCCAGTAGTATTACGGGGAGCGGAGACTACGAGCAGTACTTC.

This clone was counted a single time. The chain combines TRBV2 with TRBJ2-2, with D possibly matching TRBD1 (6 bases). This CDR3 region has 11 residues. Germline V gene lookup returns CDR1 SNHLY and CDR2 FYNNEI. V lost 4 bases to trimming and J lost 10 bases, with 7 bases between them. The CDR3 sequence is CASSGDKELFF. CDR3 bases: TGTGCCAGCAGTGGGGACAAGGAGCTGTTTTTT.

The chain uses TRBV5-6 and TRBJ1-2; TRBD1 might be the D (5 bases). Germline CDR1 is SGHDT and CDR2 is YYEEEE. Trimming stripped 4 bases from V and 4 bases from J, with 17 bases between. CDR3 size: 15 residues. The CDR3 reads CASSTRPRVAYGYTF. CDR3 DNA: TGTGCCAGCAGCACGCGCCCCAGGGTAGCCTATGGCTACACCTTC.

The V gene is TRBV6-1, the J gene TRBJ2-3; 7 bases match TRBD1. V shed 7 bases, J shed 0 bases, and the junction held 4 bases outside the gene matches. Looked up from germline, CDR1 is MNHNS and CDR2 is SASEGT. There are 14 residues in the CDR3. The CDR3 coding sequence is TGTGCCAGCATCAGGGGGTATAGCACAGATACGCAGTATTTT. Translating gives CASIRGYSTDTQYF.

This clone was counted between two and nine times. The chain uses TRBV6-1 and TRBJ1-6; 9 positions agree with TRBD1. From germline, CDR1 is MNHNS and CDR2 SASEGT. J lost 9 bases, V lost 5 bases, and 5 bases had no gene match. The CDR3 covers 14 residues. The CDR3 loop reads CASSWGQGASPLHF. The CDR3 region has the DNA TGTGCCAGCAGTTGGGGACAGGGTGCTTCACCCCTCCACTTT.

The chain has TRBV19 and TRBJ2-7, with 10 bases matching TRBD1. Trimming took 3 bases from V and 4 from J; bases not matched to a gene: 6. Germline V gene sequence: CDR1 LNHDA, CDR2 SQIVND (reference sequence). This CDR3 spans 15 amino acids. For the CDR3, the DNA is TGTGCCAGTAGTATTTCCCGGGACAGGGGTTACGAGCAGTACTTC. It encodes CASSISRDRGYEQYF. Full variable domain (rest looked up from reference TRBV19 and TRBJ2-7): DGGITQSPKYLFRKEGQNVTLSCEQNLNHDAMYWYRQDPGQGLRLIYYSQIVNDFQKGDIAEGYSVSREKKESFPLTVTSAQKNPTAFYLCASSISRDRGYEQYFGPGTRLTVT.

V usage is TRBV6-6 and J usage is TRBJ2-3; 8 bases fit TRBD1. The CDR3 loop spans 14 amino acids. V shed 0 bases, J shed 6 bases, and the junction held 2 bases outside the gene matches. CDR1 and CDR2 from the germline V gene are MNHNY and SVGAGI (reference sequence). This chain's CDR3 is CASSYSSGGDTQYF. The CDR3 DNA reads TGTGCCAGCAGTTACTCGTCAGGGGGCGATACGCAGTATTTT.

The chain combines TRBV6-5 with TRBJ1-1, with 10 bases identical to TRBD1. V gave up 6 bases and J gave up 0 bases; unmatched junction bases: 1. Germline CDR1 reads MNHEY; CDR2 reads SVGAGI. This CDR3 has 14 amino acids. CDR3 protein: CASRDRGLNTEAFF. Written as DNA, the CDR3 is TGTGCCAGCAGGGACAGGGGGTTGAACACTGAAGCTTTCTTT.

The rearrangement links TRBV5-4 to TRBJ1-5, with TRBD1 as a possible D gene (5 bases). The CDR3 totals 13 residues. Germline V CDR1 and CDR2: SGHNT, YYREEE (reference sequence). V was pared by 2 bases and J by 6 bases, with 9 bases between. Here the CDR3 DNA reads TGTGCCAGCAGCTTACAGGATTCTCAGCCCCAGCATTTT. Protein: CASSLQDSQPQHF.

The chain links TRBV9 to TRBJ2-1; 9 positions agree with TRBD2. V shed 3 bases and J 5 bases; nucleotides not matched to a gene: 12. The CDR3 sequence is 17 residues long. Per the germline V gene, CDR1 is SGDLS and CDR2 is YYNGEE. Here the CDR3 DNA reads TGTGCCAGCAGCGCCCCCCGTCGGGGCGGGGGGGACAATGAGCAGTTCTTC. This encodes CASSAPRRGGGDNEQFF.

This chain joins TRBV5-6 and TRBJ2-3; 8 nucleotides agree with TRBD1. Trimming at V came to 2 bases and at J to 6 bases, leaving 11 bases not matched to a gene. The germline V gene encodes CDR1 SGHDT and CDR2 YYEEEE. This CDR3 is 16 amino acids long. DNA of the CDR3: TGTGCCAGCAGCTTCCCCTCAGGGGGCGAGGGGGATACGCAGTATTTT. This sequence encodes CASSFPSGGEGDTQYF.

This rearrangement joins TRBV19 to TRBJ1-4; 12 bases are a match to TRBD1. The germline V gene has CDR1 LNHDA and CDR2 SQIVND (reference sequence). The V segment lost 4 bases and the J segment 8 bases; nucleotides outside the gene matches: 2. CDR3 size: 14 residues. CDR3 loop: CASSRDRGREKLFF. The CDR3 bases are TGTGCCAGTAGTAGGGACAGGGGGCGAGAAAAACTGTTTTTT.

This sequence joins TRBV6-1 and TRBJ1-5, with D perhaps TRBD1 (5 bases). The CDR3 loop spans 18 amino acids. Trimming removed 2 bases from V and 0 bases from J, with 17 bases in between. The germline V gene encodes CDR1 MNHNS and CDR2 SASEGT. In DNA form, the CDR3 reads TGTGCCAGCAGTGAACGTCCTCTGGGTCAGGGTAGCAATCAGCCCCAGCATTTT. Translating it yields CASSERPLGQGSNQPQHF.

This chain links TRBV5-8 with TRBJ1-2, with D hard to call. V was shortened by 3 bases and J by 14 bases, with 14 bases between the two germline ends. The germline V gene encodes CDR1 SGHTS and CDR2 YDEGEE. The CDR3 sequence is 11 residues long. CDR3 nucleotide sequence: TGTGCCAGCAGCTACACGCGGGTGGGGACCTTC. This sequence encodes CASSYTRVGTF.

The chain combines TRBV5-3 with TRBJ2-3; D remains unclear. TRBV5-3 is recorded as an ORF, its role being uncertain. With 8 bases removed from V and 4 bases from J, the gap between germline ends came to 11 bases. This CDR3 is built from 12 residues. This CDR3 is CARVVCPDTQYF. The CDR3 DNA reads TGTGCCAGGGTAGTGTGTCCAGATACGCAGTATTTT.

The CDR3 loop is CASSFARGGLGSYEQYF. CDR3 in DNA: TGTGCCAGCAGTTTCGCGCGGGGCGGACTCGGCTCCTACGAGCAGTACTTC. The chain couples TRBV27 to TRBJ2-7, with D perhaps matching TRBD2 (6 bases). Per germline, CDR1 MNHEY and CDR2 SMNVEV (reference sequence). Trimming shortened V by 3 bases and J by 0 bases, and 18 bases separated the two germline ends. This CDR3 is 17 amino acids long.

The chain uses TRBV7-9 and TRBJ1-1; D ambiguous. Trimming removed 5 bases from V and 1 base from J, with 8 bases in between. CDR3 length equals 13 residues. CDR1 and CDR2 (germline): SEHNR, FQNEAQ (reference sequence). The CDR3 protein is CASSPPGNTEAFF. The CDR3 coding sequence is TGTGCCAGCAGCCCCCCCGGGAACACTGAAGCTTTCTTT.

The J gene is TRBJ2-3, the V gene TRBV5-4; 9 nucleotides match TRBD1. Trimming cost V 3 bases and J 1 base; bases outside gene matches: 0. The CDR3 runs 14 residues. CDR1 is SGHNT and CDR2 is YYREEE in the germline V gene (reference sequence). The chain's CDR3 is CASSWDRGTDTQYF. CDR3 DNA sequence: TGTGCCAGCAGCTGGGACAGGGGCACAGATACGCAGTATTTT.

This CDR3 is CSVDSGGLTGELFF. The CDR3 bases are TGCAGCGTTGACTCAGGGGGCTTAACCGGGGAGCTGTTTTTT. The chain is built from TRBV29-1 and TRBJ2-2; 8 bases align to TRBD1. This CDR3 is 14 amino acids long. V lost 3 bases, J lost 5 bases, and 5 bases stayed unmatched. The germline V gene has CDR1 SQVTM and CDR2 ANQGSEA.

The chain has TRBV19 and TRBJ2-3; 8 nucleotides align to TRBD2. J was trimmed by 3 bases and V by 5 bases; bases with no gene match: 7. The CDR3 totals 15 residues. Germline-derived CDR1 and CDR2 are LNHDA and SQIVND (reference sequence). The CDR3 sequence: CASSPRLARTDTQYF. The CDR3 nucleotides are TGTGCCAGTAGTCCTAGACTAGCGAGGACAGATACGCAGTATTTT.

Details on this clone: The sample carries other DNA sequences with the same CDR3. This chain links TRBV5-1 with TRBJ1-2; D is unresolved. The CDR3 has 13 amino acids. With 8 bases removed from V and 6 bases from J, the gap between germline ends came to 17 bases. Germline V gene data show CDR1 as SGHRS and CDR2 as YFSETQ. The CDR3 is CASVTYIRDGYTF. The CDR3 nucleotides are TGCGCCAGTGTGACGTACATCCGGGATGGCTACACCTTC.

V and J are TRBV7-8 and TRBJ1-1; weak D call: TRBD1 (6 bases). CDR3 size: 18 residues. Germline V gene sequence: CDR1 SGHVS, CDR2 FQNEAQ. Trimming stripped 5 bases from V and 0 bases from J, with 22 bases between. The CDR3 sequence is CASSPEADSRGMNTEAFF. The CDR3 coding sequence is TGTGCCAGCAGCCCGGAAGCGGACAGTCGGGGCATGAACACTGAAGCTTTCTTT.

The rearrangement uses TRBV7-2 and TRBJ2-5; TRBD2 aligns across 10 bases. J gave up 2 bases and V 4 bases, and 4 bases lay outside the gene matches. The CDR3 has 15 residues. Looked up from germline, CDR1 is SGHTA and CDR2 is FQGNSA. The CDR3: CASSSSGGEQETQYF. The CDR3 coding sequence is TGTGCCAGCAGCTCAAGCGGGGGGGAACAAGAGACCCAGTACTTC.